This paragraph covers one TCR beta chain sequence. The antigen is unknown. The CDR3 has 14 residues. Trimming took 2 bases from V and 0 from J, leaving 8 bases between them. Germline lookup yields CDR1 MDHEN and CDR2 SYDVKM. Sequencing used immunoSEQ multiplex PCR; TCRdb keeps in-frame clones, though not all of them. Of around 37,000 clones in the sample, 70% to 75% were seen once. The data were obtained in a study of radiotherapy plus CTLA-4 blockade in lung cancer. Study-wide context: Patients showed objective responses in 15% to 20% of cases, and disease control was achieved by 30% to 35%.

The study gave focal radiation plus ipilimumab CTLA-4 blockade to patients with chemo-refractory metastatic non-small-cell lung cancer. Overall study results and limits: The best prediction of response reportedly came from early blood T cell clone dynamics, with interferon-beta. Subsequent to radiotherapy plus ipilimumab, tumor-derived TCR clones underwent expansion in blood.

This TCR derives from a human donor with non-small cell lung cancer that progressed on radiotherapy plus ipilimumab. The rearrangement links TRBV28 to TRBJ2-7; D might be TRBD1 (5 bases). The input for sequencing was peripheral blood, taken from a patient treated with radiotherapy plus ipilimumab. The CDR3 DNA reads TGTGCCAGCAGTTTAGGCAGGGCCTCCTACGAGCAGTACTTC. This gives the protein CASSLGRASYEQYF.